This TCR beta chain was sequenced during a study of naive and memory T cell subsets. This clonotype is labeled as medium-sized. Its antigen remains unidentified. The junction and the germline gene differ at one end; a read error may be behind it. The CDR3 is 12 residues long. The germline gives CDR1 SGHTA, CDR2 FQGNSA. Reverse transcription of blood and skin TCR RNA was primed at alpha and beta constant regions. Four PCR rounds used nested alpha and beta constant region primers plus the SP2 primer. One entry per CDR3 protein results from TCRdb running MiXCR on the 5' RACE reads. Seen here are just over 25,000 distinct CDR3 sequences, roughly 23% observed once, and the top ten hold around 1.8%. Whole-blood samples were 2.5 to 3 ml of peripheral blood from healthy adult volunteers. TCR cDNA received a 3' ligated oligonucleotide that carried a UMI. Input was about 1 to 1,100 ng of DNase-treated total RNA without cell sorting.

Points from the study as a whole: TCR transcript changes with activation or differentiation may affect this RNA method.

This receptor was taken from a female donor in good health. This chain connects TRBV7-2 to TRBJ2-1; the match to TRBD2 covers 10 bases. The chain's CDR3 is CASSLEASGGYF. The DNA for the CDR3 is TGTGCCAGCAGCTTAGAGGCTAGCGGGGGCTACTTC.